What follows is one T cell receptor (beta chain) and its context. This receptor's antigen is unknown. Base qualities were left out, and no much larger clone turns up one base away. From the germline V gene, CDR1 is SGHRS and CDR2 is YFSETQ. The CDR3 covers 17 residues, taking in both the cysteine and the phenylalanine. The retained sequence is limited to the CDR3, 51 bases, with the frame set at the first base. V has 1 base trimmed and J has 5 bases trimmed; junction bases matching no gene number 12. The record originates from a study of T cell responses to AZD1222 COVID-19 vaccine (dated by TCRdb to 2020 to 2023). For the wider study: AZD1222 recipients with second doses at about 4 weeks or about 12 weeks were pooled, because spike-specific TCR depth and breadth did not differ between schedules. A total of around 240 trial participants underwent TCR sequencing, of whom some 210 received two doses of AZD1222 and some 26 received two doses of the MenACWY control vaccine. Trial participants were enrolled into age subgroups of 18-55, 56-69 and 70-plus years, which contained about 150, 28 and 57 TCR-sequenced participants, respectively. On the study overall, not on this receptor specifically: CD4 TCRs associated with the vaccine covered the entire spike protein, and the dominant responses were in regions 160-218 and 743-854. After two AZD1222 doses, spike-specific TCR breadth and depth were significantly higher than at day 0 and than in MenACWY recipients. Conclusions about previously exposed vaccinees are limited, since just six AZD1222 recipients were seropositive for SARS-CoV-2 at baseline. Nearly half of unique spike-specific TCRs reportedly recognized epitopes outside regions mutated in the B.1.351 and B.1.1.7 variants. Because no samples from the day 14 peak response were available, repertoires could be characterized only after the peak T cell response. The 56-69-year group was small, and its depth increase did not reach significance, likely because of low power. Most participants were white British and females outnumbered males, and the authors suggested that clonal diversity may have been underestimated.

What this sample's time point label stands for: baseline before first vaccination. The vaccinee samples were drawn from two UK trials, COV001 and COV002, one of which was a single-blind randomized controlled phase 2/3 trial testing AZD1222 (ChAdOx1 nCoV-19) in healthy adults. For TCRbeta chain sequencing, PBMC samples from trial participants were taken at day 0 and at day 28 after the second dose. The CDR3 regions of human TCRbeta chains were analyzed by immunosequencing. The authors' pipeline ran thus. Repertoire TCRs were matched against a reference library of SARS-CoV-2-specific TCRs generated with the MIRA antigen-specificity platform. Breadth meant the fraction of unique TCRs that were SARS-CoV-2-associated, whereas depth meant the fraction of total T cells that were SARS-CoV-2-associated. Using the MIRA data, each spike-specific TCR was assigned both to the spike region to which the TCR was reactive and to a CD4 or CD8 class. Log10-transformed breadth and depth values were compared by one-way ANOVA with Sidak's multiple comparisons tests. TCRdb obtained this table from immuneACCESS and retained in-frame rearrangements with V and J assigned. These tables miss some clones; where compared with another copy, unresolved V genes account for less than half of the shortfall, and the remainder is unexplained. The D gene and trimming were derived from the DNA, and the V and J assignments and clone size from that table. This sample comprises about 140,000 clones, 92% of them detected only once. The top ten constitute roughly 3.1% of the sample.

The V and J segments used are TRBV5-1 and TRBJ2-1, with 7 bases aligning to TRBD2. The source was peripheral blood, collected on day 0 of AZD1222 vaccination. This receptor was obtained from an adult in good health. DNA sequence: TGCGCCAGCAGCTTGAATCCTAGAAGCGGGATTAACAATGAGCAGTTCTTC. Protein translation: CASSLNPRSGINNEQFF.